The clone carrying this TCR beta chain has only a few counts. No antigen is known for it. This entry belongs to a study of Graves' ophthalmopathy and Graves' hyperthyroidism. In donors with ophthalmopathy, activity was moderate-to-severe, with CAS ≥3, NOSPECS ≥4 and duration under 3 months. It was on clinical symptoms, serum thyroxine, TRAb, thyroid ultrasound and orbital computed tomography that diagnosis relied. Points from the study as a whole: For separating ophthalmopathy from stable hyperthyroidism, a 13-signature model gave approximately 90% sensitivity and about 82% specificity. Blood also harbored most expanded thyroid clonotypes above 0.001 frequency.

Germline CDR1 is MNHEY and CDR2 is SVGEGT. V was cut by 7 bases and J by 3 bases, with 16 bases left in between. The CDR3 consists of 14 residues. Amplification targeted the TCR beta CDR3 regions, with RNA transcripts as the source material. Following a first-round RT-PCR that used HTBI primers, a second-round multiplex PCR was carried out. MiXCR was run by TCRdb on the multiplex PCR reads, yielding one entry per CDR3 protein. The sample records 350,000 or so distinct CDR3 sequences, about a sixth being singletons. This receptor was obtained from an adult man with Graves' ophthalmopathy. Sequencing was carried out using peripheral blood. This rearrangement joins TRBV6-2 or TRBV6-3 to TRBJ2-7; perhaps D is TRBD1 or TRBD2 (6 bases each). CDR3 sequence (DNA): TGTGCCAGCACCCAATACGGGGGCCACTACGAGCAGTACTTC. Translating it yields CASTQYGGHYEQYF.